Following are 19 T cell receptor beta chains from one sample sequenced in a study of technical replicates of blood from several donors. Generated by immunoSEQ multiplex PCR, the TCRdb table keeps only in-frame clones and is missing some. The repertoire holds roughly 8,000 clones, 90% seen once, with around 10% in the top ten. Source material: PBMCs. These receptors came from a human donor in good health.

The rearrangement uses TRBV7-9 and TRBJ2-3; weak D call: TRBD2 (5 bases). The CDR3 extends over 17 amino acids. V shed 1 base and J shed 1 base, with 15 bases lying between them. Germline values: CDR1 SEHNR, CDR2 FQNEAQ (reference sequence). CDR3 protein: CASSLVVRERGTDTQYF. CDR3 bases: TGTGCCAGCAGCTTAGTGGTAAGGGAGAGGGGCACAGATACGCAGTATTTT. Based on the CDR3 plus reference TRBV7-9 and TRBJ2-3, the full variable domain is DTGVSQNPRHKITKRGQNVTFRCDPISEHNRLYWYRQTLGQGPEFLTYFQNEAQLEKSRLLSDRFSAERPKGSFSTLEIQRTEQGDSAMYLCASSLVVRERGTDTQYFGPGTRLTVL.

The chain combines TRBV2 with TRBJ1-2; 7 nucleotides agree with TRBD1. The CDR3 is made up of 15 amino acids. In germline, CDR1 is SNHLY, CDR2 FYNNEI. V gave up 3 bases and J gave up 4 bases; unmatched junction bases: 8. CDR3 protein: CASSEEGGASYGYTF. CDR3 sequence (DNA): TGTGCCAGCAGTGAGGAAGGGGGCGCGAGCTATGGCTACACCTTC. Combining the CDR3 with reference TRBV2 and TRBJ1-2 gives the whole variable domain EPEVTQTPSHQVTQMGQEVILRCVPISNHLYFYWYRQILGQKVEFLVSFYNNEISEKSEIFDDQFSVERPDGSNFTLKIRSTKLEDSAMYFCASSEEGGASYGYTFGSGTRLTVV.

This chain joins TRBV2 and TRBJ1-3; D is undetermined. This CDR3 is 14 amino acids long. V was clipped by 9 bases and J by 0 bases, with 12 bases between them. Germline loops: CDR1 SNHLY, CDR2 FYNNEI. CDR3 region: CASSRDISGNTIYF. The CDR3 DNA follows: TGTGCCAGTTCCCGAGACATCTCTGGAAACACCATATATTTT.

This chain connects TRBV10-1 to TRBJ2-5; perhaps TRBD2 as D (5 bases). This CDR3 contains 14 residues. Germline loops: CDR1 WNHNN, CDR2 SYGVQD (reference sequence). Trimming left V 3 bases short and J 5 bases short, with 13 bases between. CDR3 sequence reads: CASSEGTSVETQYF. CDR3 bases: TGCGCCAGCAGTGAAGGTACTAGTGTGGAGACCCAGTACTTC.

In nucleotides, the CDR3 is TGTGCCAGCAGTGAGTCGATAGCGGGAGGGCCAGATACGCAGTATTTT. Translating it yields CASSESIAGGPDTQYF. This sequence joins TRBV6-1 and TRBJ2-3; 11 bases line up with TRBD2. The CDR3 has 16 amino acids. V shed 3 bases and J 4 bases; nucleotides not matched to a gene: 6. CDR1 is MNHNS, CDR2 SASEGT, per germline.

The sample holds a few counts of this clone. The chain joins TRBV6-1 to TRBJ1-4, with 8 bases matching TRBD1. In germline, CDR1 is MNHNS, CDR2 SASEGT. Losses at the gene ends were 5 bases for V and 10 bases for J; bases not matched to a gene: 12. CDR3 size: 15 residues. The CDR3 reads CASSPAEGQVVKLFF. The CDR3 nucleotides read TGTGCCAGCAGTCCCGCGGAGGGACAGGTCGTAAAACTGTTTTTT.

This rearrangement joins TRBV5-6 to TRBJ2-7; a weak D match, TRBD1 (5 bases). The germline gives CDR1 SGHDT, CDR2 YYEEEE. This CDR3 comprises 14 residues. V lost 0 bases and J lost 0, with 7 bases in between. Here the CDR3 DNA reads TGTGCCAGCAGCTTGGGGACACCCTCCTACGAGCAGTACTTC. Translated: CASSLGTPSYEQYF.

This rearrangement joins TRBV7-6 to TRBJ1-4, with D unresolved. V was trimmed by 5 bases and J by 4 bases, leaving 8 bases between them. Looked up from germline, CDR1 is SGHVS and CDR2 is FNYEAQ. The CDR3 spans 13 residues. The CDR3 DNA reads TGTGCCAGCAGCCGGACTGATAATGAAAAACTGTTTTTT. Its protein is CASSRTDNEKLFF.

V and J are TRBV6-5 and TRBJ2-1; 8 bases map to TRBD1. The CDR3 has 13 amino acids. With 6 bases clipped from V and 6 bases from J, the junction kept 4 bases outside the gene matches. CDR1 and CDR2 from the germline V gene are MNHEY and SVGAGI. Here the CDR3 reads CASSGQGGNEQFF. DNA for the CDR3: TGTGCCAGCAGCGGACAGGGAGGCAATGAGCAGTTCTTC.

This chain uses TRBV30 with TRBJ1-5; 8 bases map to TRBD1. The CDR3 totals 15 residues. Trimming removed 1 base from V and 4 bases from J; junction bases left unmatched: 6. The germline V gene has CDR1 GTSNPN and CDR2 SVGIG (reference sequence). Written as DNA, the CDR3 is TGTGCCTGGAGTGCCCAGGGGGCGAAGAATCAGCCCCAGCATTTT. It codes for CAWSAQGAKNQPQHF.

The genes are TRBV30 and TRBJ2-5, with 9 positions matching TRBD2. Germline loops: CDR1 GTSNPN, CDR2 SVGIG (reference sequence). V dropped 1 base and J dropped 9; count of bases not matched to a gene: 9. The CDR3 runs to 14 residues. The CDR3 loop reads CAWSGLAGTGAQYF. The CDR3 DNA reads TGTGCCTGGAGTGGGCTAGCGGGAACGGGGGCCCAGTACTTC. Complete variable domain (other parts from reference TRBV30 and TRBJ2-5): SQTIHQWPATLVQPVGSPLSLECTVEGTSNPNLYWYRQAAGRGLQLLFYSVGIGQISSEVPQNLSASRPQDRQFILSSKKLLLSDSGFYLCAWSGLAGTGAQYFGPGTRLLVL.

This clone was counted a single time. The chain links TRBV30 to TRBJ2-1; 7 bases fit TRBD2. V was clipped by 0 bases and J by 0 bases; unmatched bases: 8. Germline CDR1 reads GTSNPN; CDR2 reads SVGIG (reference sequence). There are 17 residues in the CDR3. CDR3 sequence: CAWSVAGLGSSYNEQFF. CDR3 bases: TGTGCCTGGAGTGTAGCGGGGTTAGGGTCCTCCTACAATGAGCAGTTCTTC. Full variable domain (rest looked up from reference TRBV30 and TRBJ2-1): SQTIHQWPATLVQPVGSPLSLECTVEGTSNPNLYWYRQAAGRGLQLLFYSVGIGQISSEVPQNLSASRPQDRQFILSSKKLLLSDSGFYLCAWSVAGLGSSYNEQFFGPGTRLTVL.

The sample holds one count of this clone. The rearrangement joins TRBV30 to TRBJ2-7; possibly TRBD1 for D (6 bases). The CDR3 is 13 amino acids. Trimming stripped 0 bases from V and 9 bases from J, with 15 bases between. CDR1 and CDR2 from the germline V gene are GTSNPN and SVGIG (reference sequence). The CDR3 protein is CAWSVGGLPGQYF. DNA of the CDR3: TGTGCCTGGAGTGTAGGGGGTCTCCCAGGGCAGTACTTC.

This chain links TRBV7-8 with TRBJ2-7, with D uncertain. V was cut by 0 bases and J by 7 bases, with 7 bases left in between. The CDR3 runs 12 residues. CDR1 and CDR2 (germline): SGHVS, FQNEAQ. The CDR3 loop reads CASSLAYLEQYF. The CDR3 bases are TGTGCCAGCAGCTTAGCGTACCTAGAGCAGTACTTC.

This chain joins TRBV11-2 and TRBJ1-2; TRBD1 aligns across 9 bases. The V segment lost 5 bases and the J segment 7 bases; nucleotides outside the gene matches: 14. CDR1 is SGHAT and CDR2 is FQNNGV in the germline V gene. This CDR3 comprises 16 residues. Here the CDR3 DNA reads TGTGCCAGCAGCCTCTCCCGGACAGGGGCGATCGGTGGCTACACCTTC. Translation gives CASSLSRTGAIGGYTF. The complete variable domain, with remaining parts taken from reference TRBV11-2 and TRBJ1-2, reads EAGVAQSPRYKIIEKRQSVAFWCNPISGHATLYWYQQILGQGPKLLIQFQNNGVVDDSQLPKDRFSAERLKGVDSTLKIQPAKLEDSAVYLCASSLSRTGAIGGYTFGSGTRLTVV.

This chain links TRBV11-2 with TRBJ2-3, with a tentative D call TRBD2 (5 bases). Per germline, CDR1 SGHAT and CDR2 FQNNGV. The CDR3 runs to 14 residues. V lost 3 bases to trimming and J lost 1 base, with 8 bases between them. CDR3 sequence (DNA): TGTGCCAGCAGCTTCGGGGTAGGCACAGATACGCAGTATTTT. It translates to CASSFGVGTDTQYF.

This clone has a single count. The rearrangement joins TRBV6-5 to TRBJ2-6; unclear D gene. The length of the CDR3 is 15 residues. V was pared by 6 bases and J by 4 bases, with 13 bases between. Per the germline V gene, CDR1 is MNHEY and CDR2 is SVGAGI. The CDR3 nucleotides read TGTGCCAGCAGCCAGTTACGGCGGGGGGCCAACGTCCTGACTTTC. Translation gives CASSQLRRGANVLTF.

This sequence joins TRBV6-5 and TRBJ2-1; TRBD2 matches 9 bases. The CDR3 length is 15 residues. V lost 0 bases to trimming and J lost 7 bases; unmatched junction nucleotides: 4. Per the germline V gene, CDR1 is MNHEY and CDR2 is SVGAGI. The CDR3 protein is CASSYSGGRANEQFF. DNA for the CDR3: TGTGCCAGCAGTTACTCGGGCGGGAGGGCTAATGAGCAGTTCTTC.

The chain couples TRBV5-8 to TRBJ1-4; 9 bases fit TRBD1. V gave up 4 bases and J gave up 0 bases; unmatched junction bases: 13. Germline CDR1 SGHTS, CDR2 YDEGEE. The CDR3 consists of 19 residues. This chain's CDR3 is CASSQPTGGLKTTNEKLFF. CDR3 sequence (DNA): TGTGCCAGCAGCCAACCCACAGGGGGCCTTAAGACAACTAATGAAAAACTGTTTTTT. The whole variable domain, filled in from reference TRBV5-8 and TRBJ1-4, reads EAGVTQSPTHLIKTRGQQATLRCSPISGHTSVYWYQQALGLGLQFLLWYDEGEERNRGNFPPRFSGRQFPNYSSELNVNALELEDSALYLCASSQPTGGLKTTNEKLFFGSGTQLSVL.